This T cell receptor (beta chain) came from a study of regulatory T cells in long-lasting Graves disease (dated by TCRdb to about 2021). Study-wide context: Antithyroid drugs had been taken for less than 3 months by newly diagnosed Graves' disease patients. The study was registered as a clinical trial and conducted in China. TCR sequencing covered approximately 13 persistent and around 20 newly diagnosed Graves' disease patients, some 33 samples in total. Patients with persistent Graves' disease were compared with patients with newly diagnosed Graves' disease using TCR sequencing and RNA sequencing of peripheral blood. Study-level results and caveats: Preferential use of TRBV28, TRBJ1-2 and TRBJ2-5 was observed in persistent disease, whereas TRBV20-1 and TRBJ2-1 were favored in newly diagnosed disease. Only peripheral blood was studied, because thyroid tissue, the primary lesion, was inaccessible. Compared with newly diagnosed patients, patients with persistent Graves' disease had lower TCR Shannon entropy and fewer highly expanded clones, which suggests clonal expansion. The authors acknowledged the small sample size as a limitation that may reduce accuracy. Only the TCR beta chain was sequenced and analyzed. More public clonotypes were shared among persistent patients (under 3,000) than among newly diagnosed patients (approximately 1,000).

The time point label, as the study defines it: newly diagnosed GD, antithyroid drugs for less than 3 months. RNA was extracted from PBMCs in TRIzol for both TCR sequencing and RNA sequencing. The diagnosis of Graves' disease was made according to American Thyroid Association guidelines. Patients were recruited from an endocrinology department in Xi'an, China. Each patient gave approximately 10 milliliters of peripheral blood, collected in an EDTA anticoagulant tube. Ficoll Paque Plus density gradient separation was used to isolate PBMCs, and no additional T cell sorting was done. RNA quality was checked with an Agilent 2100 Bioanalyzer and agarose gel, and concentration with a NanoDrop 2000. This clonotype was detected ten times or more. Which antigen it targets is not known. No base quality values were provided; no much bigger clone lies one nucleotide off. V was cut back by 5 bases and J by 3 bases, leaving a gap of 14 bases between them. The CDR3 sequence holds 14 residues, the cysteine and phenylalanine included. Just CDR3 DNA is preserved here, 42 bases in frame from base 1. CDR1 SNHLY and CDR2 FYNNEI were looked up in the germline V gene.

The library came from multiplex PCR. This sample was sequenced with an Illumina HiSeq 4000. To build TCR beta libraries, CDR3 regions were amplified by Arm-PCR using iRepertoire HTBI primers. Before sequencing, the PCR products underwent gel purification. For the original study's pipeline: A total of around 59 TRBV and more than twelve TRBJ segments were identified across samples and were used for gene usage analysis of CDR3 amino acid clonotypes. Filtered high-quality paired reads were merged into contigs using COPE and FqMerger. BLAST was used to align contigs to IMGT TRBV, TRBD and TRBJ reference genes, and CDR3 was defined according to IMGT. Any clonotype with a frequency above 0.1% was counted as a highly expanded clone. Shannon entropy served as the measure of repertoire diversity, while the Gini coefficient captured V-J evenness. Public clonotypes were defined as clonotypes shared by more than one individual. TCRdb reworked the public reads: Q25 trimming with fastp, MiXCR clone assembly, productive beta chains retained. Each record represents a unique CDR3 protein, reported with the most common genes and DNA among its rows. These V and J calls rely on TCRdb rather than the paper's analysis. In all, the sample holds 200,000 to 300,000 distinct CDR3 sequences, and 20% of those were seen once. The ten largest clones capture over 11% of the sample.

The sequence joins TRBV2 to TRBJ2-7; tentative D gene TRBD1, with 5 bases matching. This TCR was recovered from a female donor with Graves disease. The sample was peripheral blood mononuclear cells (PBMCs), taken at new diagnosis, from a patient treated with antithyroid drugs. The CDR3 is CASSRTNIHYEQYF. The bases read TGTGCCAGCAGTCGGACAAATATACACTACGAGCAGTACTTC.